A selection of T cell receptor beta chains follows, all from one sample in a study of T cells after yellow fever vaccination. TCRdb analysed the 5' RACE reads with MiXCR anew, one entry per CDR3 protein. The table shows about 320,000 distinct CDR3 sequences, with 6.8% occurring only once. Sequenced here: PBMCs, sampled roughly 46 days after the first yellow fever vaccination. These receptors were taken from a man aged 18 to 30 who received the YFV17D yellow fever vaccine. Both conserved end residues are part of each CDR3. The D gene is left open where the match is weak. Not every row has a clone size; where given, it reads once, few, many or a size class.

j_call clone_size v_call d_call cdr3_aa cdr3_nt
TRBJ2-3 - TRBV12-3/TRBV12-4 - CACKSMGTDTQYF TGTGCCTGCAAATCTATGGGAACAGATACGCAGTATTTT
TRBJ1-2 many TRBV12-3/TRBV12-4 - CASSLMRVYGYTF TGTGCCAGCAGTTTAATGAGGGTCTATGGCTACACCTTC
TRBJ1-2 - TRBV12-3/TRBV12-4 TRBD1 CASSSSPGQGNYGYTF TGTGCCAGCAGCAGCTCACCGGGACAGGGAAACTATGGCTACACCTTC
TRBJ1-2 few TRBV7-6 - CASSPGISYGYTF TGTGCCAGCAGCCCTGGGATTAGCTATGGCTACACCTTC
TRBJ2-1 - TRBV18 TRBD2 CASSRRTSGGDEQFF TGTGCCAGCTCACGCCGGACTAGCGGGGGAGATGAGCAGTTCTTC
TRBJ2-6 few TRBV5-4 TRBD2 CASSFKRESGANVLTF TGTGCCAGCAGCTTTAAGCGGGAGTCTGGGGCCAACGTCCTGACTTTC
TRBJ1-6 - TRBV20-1 - CSARDNPGWASPLHF TGCAGTGCTAGAGATAATCCAGGGTGGGCTTCACCCCTCCACTTT
TRBJ1-6 - TRBV12-3/TRBV12-4 - CASSATGSNSPLHF TGTGCCAGCAGTGCTACAGGGAGTAATTCACCCCTCCACTTT
TRBJ2-1 few TRBV29-1 TRBD1 CSVVGTGNYNEQFF TGCAGCGTTGTGGGGACAGGGAACTACAATGAGCAGTTCTTC
TRBJ2-7 few TRBV5-4 - CASSPGGTVTYEQYF TGTGCCAGCAGCCCGGGCGGGACTGTAACCTACGAGCAGTACTTC
TRBJ2-3 few TRBV5-4 TRBD2 CASRLGLAGDTQYF TGTGCCAGCAGATTGGGACTAGCAGGCGATACGCAGTATTTT
TRBJ2-1 few TRBV20-1 - CSARVPTYRYNEQFF TGCAGTGCTCGGGTTCCCACGTACCGATACAATGAGCAGTTCTTC
TRBJ2-2 - TRBV5-1 - CASSLALGSGELFF TGCGCCAGCAGCTTGGCCTTGGGAAGCGGGGAGCTGTTTTTT
TRBJ2-3 few TRBV7-2 - CASRGFADTQYF TGTGCCAGCCGGGGGTTTGCCGATACGCAGTATTTT
TRBJ2-3 few TRBV24-1 - CATSDPGEEGTDTQYF TGTGCCACCAGTGACCCAGGGGAAGAGGGCACAGATACGCAGTATTTT
TRBJ2-4 many TRBV29-1 TRBD1 CSVERDRGNIQYF TGCAGCGTTGAAAGGGACAGGGGAAACATTCAGTACTTC
TRBJ1-1 - TRBV14 - CASSQEGALNTEAFF TGTGCCAGCAGCCAAGAGGGGGCTCTGAACACTGAAGCTTTCTTT
TRBJ1-5 few TRBV12-3/TRBV12-4 - CASSLAIGVNQPQHF TGTGCCAGCAGTTTAGCAATAGGAGTTAATCAGCCCCAGCATTTT
TRBJ1-6 - TRBV5-1 TRBD1 CASSVETGNSPLHF TGCGCCAGCTCCGTCGAGACAGGGAATTCACCCCTCCACTTT
TRBJ1-1 many TRBV7-2 - CASSRLYNTEAFF TGTGCCAGCAGCCGATTATACAACACTGAAGCTTTCTTT
TRBJ2-3 few TRBV7-6 TRBD2 CASSLVAGGLGTDTQYF TGTGCCAGCAGCTTAGTCGCGGGGGGGCTAGGCACAGATACGCAGTATTTT
TRBJ2-3 - TRBV20-1 TRBD2 CCARAGGAGDTQYF TGCTGTGCTAGAGCGGGGGGCGCGGGAGATACGCAGTATTTT
TRBJ1-1 many TRBV18 - CASSPTQLPNTEAFF TGTGCCAGCTCACCGACGCAACTGCCAAACACTGAAGCTTTCTTT
TRBJ1-2 few TRBV29-1 TRBD1 CSVRTGDMDGYTF TGCAGCGTACGGACAGGGGATATGGATGGCTACACCTTC
TRBJ1-2 - TRBV6-5 - CASSYLRSGVAYTF TGTGCCAGCAGTTATCTTCGGTCAGGGGTAGCCTACACCTTC
TRBJ1-5 few TRBV18 - CASSLGQAQPQHF TGTGCCAGCTCACTAGGTCAGGCCCAGCCCCAGCATTTT
TRBJ1-5 - TRBV20-1 - CSARTLTVPSNQPQHF TGCAGTGCTCGTACCTTGACAGTGCCTAGCAATCAGCCCCAGCATTTT
TRBJ2-2 medium-sized TRBV20-1 - CSARLRGTNTGELFF TGCAGTGCTAGACTACGGGGGACGAACACCGGGGAGCTGTTTTTT
TRBJ2-3 few TRBV11-2 TRBD2 CASSLGPGSGGLTDTQYF TGTGCCAGCAGCTTAGGCCCCGGGAGCGGGGGCCTCACAGATACGCAGTATTTT
TRBJ1-6 few TRBV5-6 - CASSSGRGNNSPLHF TGTGCCAGCAGCTCGGGCAGGGGTAATAATTCACCCCTCCACTTT